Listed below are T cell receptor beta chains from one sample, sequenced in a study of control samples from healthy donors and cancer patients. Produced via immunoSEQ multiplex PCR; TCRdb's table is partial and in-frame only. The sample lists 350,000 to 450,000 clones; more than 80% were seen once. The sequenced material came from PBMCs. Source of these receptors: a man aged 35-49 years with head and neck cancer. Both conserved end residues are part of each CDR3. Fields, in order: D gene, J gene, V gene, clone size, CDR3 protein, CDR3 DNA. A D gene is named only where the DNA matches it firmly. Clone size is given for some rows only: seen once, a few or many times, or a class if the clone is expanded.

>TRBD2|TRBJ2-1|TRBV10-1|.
CASSDAGGPHNEQFF
TGCGCCAGCAGTGACGCGGGGGGGCCGCACAATGAGCAGTTCTTC
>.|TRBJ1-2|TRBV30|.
CAWSMRGDGYTF
TGTGCCTGGAGTATGCGTGGGGATGGCTACACCTTC
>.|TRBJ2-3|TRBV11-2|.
CASSFRGDLIRRADTQYF
TGTGCCAGCAGCTTTAGAGGGGACCTAATACGACGGGCAGATACGCAGTATTTT
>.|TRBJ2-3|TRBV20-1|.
CSASGDFSTDTQYF
TGCAGTGCTAGTGGGGACTTTAGCACAGATACGCAGTATTTT
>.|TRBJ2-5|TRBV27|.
CASSPIGPGRTQETQYF
TGTGCCAGCAGTCCCATCGGGCCAGGGCGGACCCAAGAGACCCAGTACTTC
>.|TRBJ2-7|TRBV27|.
CASSSGPVTESYEQYF
TGTGCCAGCAGTTCGGGACCAGTAACCGAATCCTACGAGCAGTACTTC
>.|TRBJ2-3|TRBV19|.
CASSRRDFTDTQYF
TGTGCCAGTAGCCGCCGGGACTTCACAGATACGCAGTATTTT
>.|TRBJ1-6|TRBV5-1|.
CASSLAGVGNSPLHF
TGCGCCAGCAGCTTGGCCGGGGTGGGTAATTCACCCCTCCACTTT
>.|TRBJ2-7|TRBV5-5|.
CASSSNRDRITYEQYF
TGTGCCAGCAGCTCCAACCGGGACCGAATAACCTACGAGCAGTACTTC
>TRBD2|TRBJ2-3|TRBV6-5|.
CASKNRASGLNTQYF
TGTGCCAGCAAAAATAGGGCTAGCGGCCTCAATACGCAGTATTTT
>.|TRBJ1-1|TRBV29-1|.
CSVDKGKTEAFF
TGCAGCGTTGATAAGGGCAAGACTGAAGCTTTCTTT
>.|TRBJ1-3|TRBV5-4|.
CASSLRGGNTIYF
TGTGCCAGCAGCTTGAGGGGAGGGAACACCATATATTTT
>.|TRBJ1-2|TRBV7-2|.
CASSLISEFGGEYGYTF
TGTGCCAGCAGCTTAATATCGGAGTTTGGGGGGGAGTATGGCTACACCTTC
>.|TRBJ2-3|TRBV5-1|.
CASSYPGADTQYF
TGCGCCAGCAGCTATCCAGGGGCAGATACGCAGTATTTT
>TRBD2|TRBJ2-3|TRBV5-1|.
CASSPGLAGGFADTQYF
TGCGCCAGCAGCCCGGGACTAGCGGGAGGATTCGCAGATACGCAGTATTTT
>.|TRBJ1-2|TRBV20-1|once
CCRPANYGYTF
TGTTGCAGGCCAGCTAACTATGGCTACACCTTC
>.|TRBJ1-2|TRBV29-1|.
CSVEDSTGSRGYTF
TGCAGCGTTGAAGATTCCACAGGGTCGCGCGGCTACACCTTC
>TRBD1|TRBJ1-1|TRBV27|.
CASSGRQGAIRLAEAFF
TGTGCCAGCAGTGGCAGACAGGGGGCTATCCGGCTGGCTGAAGCTTTCTTT
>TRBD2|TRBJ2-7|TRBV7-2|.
CASSLVSGGAGEQYF
TGTGCCAGCAGCTTAGTTAGCGGGGGGGCCGGCGAGCAGTACTTC
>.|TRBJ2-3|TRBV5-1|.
CASMEQETQYF
TGCGCCAGCATGGAGCAGGAAACGCAGTATTTT
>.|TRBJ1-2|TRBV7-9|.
CASSLAPRGNYGYTF
TGTGCCAGCAGCTTAGCGCCCAGGGGTAACTATGGCTACACCTTC
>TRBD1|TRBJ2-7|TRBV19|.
CATGQGSYEQYF
TGTGCCACCGGACAGGGGAGCTACGAGCAGTACTTC
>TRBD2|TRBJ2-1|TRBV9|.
CASSVGAGGQSEQFF
TGTGCCAGCAGCGTAGGGGCGGGAGGTCAATCCGAGCAGTTCTTC
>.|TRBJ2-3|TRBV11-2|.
CASRDNTDTQYF
TGTGCCAGCAGGGATAACACAGATACGCAGTATTTT
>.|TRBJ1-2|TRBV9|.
CASSGLTQAGDYGYTF
TGTGCCAGCAGCGGTCTTACACAGGCGGGAGACTATGGCTACACCTTC
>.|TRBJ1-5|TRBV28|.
CASSFAAGGYSNQPQHF
TGTGCCAGCAGTTTCGCAGCTGGAGGATATAGCAATCAGCCCCAGCATTTT
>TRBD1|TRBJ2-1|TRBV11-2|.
CASSLGTGKYNEQFF
TGTGCCAGCAGCTTAGGGACAGGGAAATACAATGAGCAGTTCTTC
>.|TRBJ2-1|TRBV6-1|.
CASSDAGWVGYNEQFF
TGTGCCAGCAGTGATGCAGGGTGGGTAGGCTACAATGAGCAGTTCTTC
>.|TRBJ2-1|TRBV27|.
CASSPLLRLGEGEQFF
TGTGCCAGCAGTCCACTGCTCCGGCTAGGGGAAGGTGAGCAGTTCTTC
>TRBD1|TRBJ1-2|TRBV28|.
CASTRAGGVYGYTF
TGTGCCAGCACTAGGGCAGGGGGCGTCTATGGCTACACCTTC
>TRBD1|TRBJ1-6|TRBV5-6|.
CASSFQQGANSPLHF
TGTGCCAGCAGCTTTCAACAGGGGGCGAATTCACCCCTCCACTTT
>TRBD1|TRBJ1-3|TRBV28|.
CASSSTGSRNTIYF
TGTGCCAGCAGTTCGACAGGGTCTAGAAACACCATATATTTT
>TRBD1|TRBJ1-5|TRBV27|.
CASGYGTAYNQPQHF
TGTGCCAGCGGTTATGGGACAGCATACAATCAGCCCCAGCATTTT
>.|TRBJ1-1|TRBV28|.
CASSPRTEEAFF
TGTGCCAGCAGTCCGAGGACAGAAGAAGCTTTCTTT
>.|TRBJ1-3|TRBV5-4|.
CASSQGLISGNTIYF
TGTGCCAGCAGCCAAGGACTGATCTCTGGAAACACCATATATTTT
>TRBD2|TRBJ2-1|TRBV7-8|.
CASSLVAVVVEGLASYNEQFF
TGTGCCAGCAGCTTAGTAGCGGTGGTGGTAGAGGGACTAGCGAGCTACAATGAGCAGTTCTTC
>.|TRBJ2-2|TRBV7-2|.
CASSLAGTGNTGELFF
TGTGCCAGCAGCTTAGCCGGGACGGGGAACACCGGGGAGCTGTTTTTT
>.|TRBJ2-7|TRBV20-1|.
CSASDNNEQYF
TGCAGTGCTAGCGACAACAACGAGCAGTACTTC
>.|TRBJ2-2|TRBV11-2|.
CASSRRDLFTGELFF
TGTGCCAGCAGCCGCCGGGACCTATTCACCGGGGAGCTGTTTTTT
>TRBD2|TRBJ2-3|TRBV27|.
CASSLGLAGVRDTQYF
TGTGCCAGCAGTTTAGGGCTAGCGGGAGTTCGGGATACGCAGTATTTT
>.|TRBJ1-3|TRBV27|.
CAPEGGNTIYF
TGTGCCCCCGAGGGCGGAAACACCATATATTTT
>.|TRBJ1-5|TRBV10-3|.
CAISEQDQPQHF
TGTGCCATCAGTGAACAGGATCAGCCCCAGCATTTT
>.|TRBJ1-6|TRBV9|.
CASSVEGDRFNSPLHF
TGTGCCAGCAGCGTAGAAGGCGACAGGTTTAATTCACCCCTCCACTTT
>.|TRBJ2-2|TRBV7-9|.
CASRSSGDTGELFF
TGTGCCAGCAGATCTTCCGGGGACACCGGGGAGCTGTTTTTT
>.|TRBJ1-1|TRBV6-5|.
CASSYSWAGKAEAFF
TGTGCCAGCAGTTACTCGTGGGCAGGGAAAGCTGAAGCTTTCTTT
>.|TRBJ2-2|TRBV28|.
CASSRRNTGELFF
TGTGCCAGCTCTAGAAGGAACACCGGGGAGCTGTTTTTT
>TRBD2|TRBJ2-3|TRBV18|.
CASSPMTGLAFTDTQYF
TGTGCCAGCTCACCAATGACGGGACTAGCGTTCACAGATACGCAGTATTTT
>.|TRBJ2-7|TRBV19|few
CASSPQGQGPSYEQYF
TGTGCCAGTAGTCCTCAAGGCCAGGGGCCTTCCTACGAGCAGTACTTC
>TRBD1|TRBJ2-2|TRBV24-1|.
CATSDAGTVTGELFF
TGTGCCACCAGTGATGCCGGGACAGTAACCGGGGAGCTGTTTTTT
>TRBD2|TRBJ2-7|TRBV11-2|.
CASSWGLAKDEQYF
TGTGCCAGCAGCTGGGGACTAGCGAAGGACGAGCAGTACTTC
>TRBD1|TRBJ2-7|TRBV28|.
CASRWTGGNEQYF
TGTGCCAGCAGATGGACAGGGGGCAACGAGCAGTACTTC
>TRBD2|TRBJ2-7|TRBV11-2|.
CASSLDSPSSGGRPYEQYF
TGTGCCAGCAGCTTAGATTCCCCCTCTAGCGGGGGGCGCCCCTACGAGCAGTACTTC
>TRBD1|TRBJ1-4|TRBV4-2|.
CASSQDPQGAGSEKLFF
TGTGCCAGCAGCCAAGATCCCCAGGGGGCGGGCAGTGAAAAACTGTTTTTT